Listed below are T cell receptor beta chains from one sample, sequenced in a study of shared clonotypes between healthy human individuals. The assay was immunoSEQ multiplex PCR, and TCRdb's table has in-frame clones only and misses some. Counted here are hundreds of thousands of clones, about 78% occurring once; the ten biggest clones make up approximately 1.8%. The sample consisted of memory CD4+ T cells sorted from blood. These receptors were taken from a woman in her 30s in good health. Each CDR3 is given with its conserved first and last residue. The order of the fields is J gene, D gene, V gene, clone size, CDR3 protein, CDR3 DNA. A D gene is named only where the DNA matches it firmly. Not every row has a clone size; where given, it reads once, few, many or a size class.

TRBJ2-5	NA	TRBV7-3	NA	CASSLTAGVQETQYF	TGTGCCAGCAGCTTAACAGCAGGGGTTCAAGAGACCCAGTACTTC
TRBJ2-3	TRBD2	TRBV28	NA	CAGVGPTVGGGRTDTQYF	TGTGCCGGGGTTGGCCCAACCGTGGGGGGAGGGCGCACAGATACGCAGTATTTT
TRBJ2-1	NA	TRBV11-2	NA	CASSYGQTQFF	TGTGCCAGCAGCTACGGACAGACCCAGTTCTTC
TRBJ2-5	NA	TRBV2	NA	CASSDGIGTQYF	TGTGCCAGCAGTGACGGGATTGGGACCCAGTACTTC
TRBJ2-7	TRBD2	TRBV29-1	once	CSVEKEASGRAHEQYF	TGCAGCGTTGAAAAGGAAGCTAGCGGGAGGGCCCACGAGCAGTACTTC
TRBJ1-1	NA	TRBV10-3	NA	CAISTGPNTEAFF	TGTGCCATCAGCACAGGGCCTAACACTGAAGCTTTCTTT
TRBJ1-1	NA	TRBV29-1	NA	CSVAPVLNTEAFF	TGCAGCGTGGCCCCGGTACTGAACACTGAAGCTTTCTTT
TRBJ2-1	TRBD2	TRBV19	NA	CASRYQGLAGYNEQFF	TGTGCCAGTAGATACCAGGGACTAGCGGGCTACAATGAGCAGTTCTTC
TRBJ2-5	NA	TRBV7-2	NA	CASSLSFGQETQYF	TGTGCCAGCAGCTTGAGTTTTGGGCAAGAGACCCAGTACTTC
TRBJ2-7	NA	TRBV4-1	NA	CASSQPGRLHEQYF	TGCGCCAGCAGCCAACCCGGGCGCCTCCACGAGCAGTACTTC
TRBJ1-5	NA	TRBV7-8	once	CASSLFAGGQVFNQPQHF	TGTGCCAGCAGCTTATTCGCCGGAGGACAAGTTTTCAATCAGCCCCAGCATTTT
TRBJ2-1	TRBD2	TRBV27	NA	CASSPGLAGGNNEQFF	TGTGCCAGCAGTCCGGGACTAGCGGGAGGGAACAATGAGCAGTTCTTC
TRBJ2-2	TRBD2	TRBV2	many	CASSSGNRELFF	TGTGCCAGCAGCAGCGGGAATAGGGAGCTGTTTTTT
TRBJ1-1	NA	TRBV4-1	NA	CASRRGRGGGNTEAFF	TGCGCCAGCAGACGAGGGAGGGGCGGAGGGAACACTGAAGCTTTCTTT
TRBJ1-2	NA	TRBV7-2	NA	CASSLVGTGANYGYTF	TGTGCCAGCAGCTTAGTGGGCACAGGTGCGAACTATGGCTACACCTTC
TRBJ1-1	NA	TRBV19	NA	CASRARENTEAFF	TGTGCCAGTAGGGCGAGGGAGAACACTGAAGCTTTCTTT
TRBJ2-5	NA	TRBV4-2	NA	CASSQGGGDGRRQETQYF	TGTGCCAGCAGCCAAGGAGGGGGGGACGGGCGCCGCCAAGAGACCCAGTACTTC
TRBJ2-1	TRBD2	TRBV11-3	NA	CASSLNLPRTSGTNEQFF	TGTGCCAGCAGCTTAAACCTTCCTAGGACTAGCGGGACCAATGAGCAGTTCTTC
TRBJ1-2	NA	TRBV10-2	NA	CASTGERGSANYGYTF	TGCGCCAGCACGGGAGAGAGGGGGTCTGCTAACTATGGCTACACCTTC
TRBJ2-6	TRBD2	TRBV5-1	once	CASSRTSASGANVLTF	TGCGCCAGCAGCCGGACTAGCGCGTCTGGGGCCAACGTCCTGACTTTC
TRBJ2-5	TRBD2	TRBV2	NA	CASRTLTSGSAVETQYF	TGTGCCAGCAGGACCTTGACTAGCGGGAGTGCTGTGGAGACCCAGTACTTC
TRBJ1-2	TRBD1	TRBV2	few	CASSDDRGIGGYTF	TGTGCCAGCAGTGACGACAGGGGGATCGGTGGCTACACCTTC
TRBJ1-2	NA	TRBV29-1	NA	CSANGGSYGYTF	TGCAGCGCGAATGGAGGGTCCTATGGCTACACCTTC
TRBJ1-2	NA	TRBV11-2	NA	CASSLVSHYGYTF	TGTGCCAGCAGCTTAGTATCGCACTATGGCTACACCTTC
TRBJ2-5	NA	TRBV5-1	NA	CASSPSPGGRKETQYF	TGCGCCAGCAGCCCCAGCCCCGGGGGGCGGAAAGAGACCCAGTACTTC
TRBJ1-5	TRBD1	TRBV18	once	CASSQGAGDQPQHF	TGTGCCAGCTCACAGGGGGCGGGCGATCAGCCCCAGCATTTT
TRBJ2-7	NA	TRBV10-2	few	CASSGGDSTYEQYF	TGCGCCAGCAGTGGGGGGGACAGCACTTACGAGCAGTACTTC
TRBJ2-2	NA	TRBV19	once	CASSYGTGELFF	TGTGCCAGTAGTTACGGCACCGGGGAGCTGTTTTTT
TRBJ1-2	NA	TRBV7-8	NA	CASSLGVIGRGYTF	TGTGCCAGCAGCTTAGGAGTCATCGGCCGTGGCTACACCTTC
TRBJ2-2	NA	TRBV6-5	NA	CASTRQPNTGELFF	TGTGCCAGCACGAGACAGCCGAACACCGGGGAGCTGTTTTTT
TRBJ1-5	NA	TRBV7-9	many	CASTLRDCLCQPQHF	TGTGCCAGCACCCTTCGGGACTGCCTTTGTCAGCCCCAGCATTTT
TRBJ2-1	TRBD1	TRBV18	NA	CASSPQGQYNEQFF	TGTGCCAGCTCACCACAGGGACAGTACAATGAGCAGTTCTTC
TRBJ1-2	NA	TRBV10-2	NA	CASSESGGRAYGYTF	TGCGCCAGCAGTGAGTCGGGGGGGCGCGCCTATGGCTACACCTTC
TRBJ1-1	NA	TRBV7-9	many	CASSLERQAEAFF	TGTGCCAGCAGCTTAGAGCGGCAGGCTGAAGCTTTCTTT
TRBJ2-7	TRBD1	TRBV7-9	NA	CASSGGQSSYEQYF	TGTGCCAGCAGCGGGGGACAGAGCTCCTACGAGCAGTACTTC
TRBJ1-5	TRBD1	TRBV28	NA	CASSNLRDSLSNQPQHF	TGTGCCAGCAGTAACCTCCGGGACAGTCTAAGCAATCAGCCCCAGCATTTT
TRBJ2-3	NA	TRBV5-6	NA	CASSLGGGGTDTQYF	TGTGCCAGCAGCTTGGGGGGAGGAGGCACAGATACGCAGTATTTT
TRBJ2-5	NA	TRBV11-3	NA	CASARGTGGALETQYF	TGTGCCAGCGCTCGGGGAACAGGGGGGGCGTTAGAGACCCAGTACTTC
TRBJ2-1	NA	TRBV28	NA	CASSLADSYNEQFF	TGTGCCAGCAGTCTCGCCGACAGTTACAATGAGCAGTTCTTC
TRBJ2-3	TRBD1	TRBV2	few	CASRNGQGDDTQYF	TGTGCCAGCAGAAACGGACAGGGGGATGATACGCAGTATTTT
TRBJ1-1	NA	TRBV7-9	NA	CASSSQSEAFF	TGTGCCAGCAGCAGCCAGAGTGAAGCTTTCTTT
TRBJ1-2	NA	TRBV7-8	few	CASSLGTGSLEGYTF	TGTGCCAGCAGCTTAGGGACCGGGTCCCTGGAGGGCTACACCTTC
TRBJ2-7	NA	TRBV6-1	few	CAVRGDSPPYEQYF	TGTGCCGTCCGTGGTGACTCCCCCCCCTACGAGCAGTACTTC
TRBJ2-7	TRBD1	TRBV5-4	NA	CASSLEQGNYEQYF	TGTGCCAGCAGCTTGGAACAGGGGAACTACGAGCAGTACTTC
TRBJ1-1	NA	TRBV29-1	NA	CSVGRTTRRDTEAFF	TGCAGCGTGGGACGGACTACCAGAAGGGACACTGAAGCTTTCTTT
TRBJ2-3	TRBD2	TRBV29-1	once	CSVELPAGGDTQYF	TGCAGCGTTGAATTACCAGCGGGAGGTGATACGCAGTATTTT
TRBJ1-2	NA	TRBV2	few	CASRLWGADGYTF	TGTGCCAGCAGGCTCTGGGGGGCAGATGGCTACACCTTC
TRBJ2-6	NA	TRBV7-3	NA	CASSYSGANVLTF	TGTGCCAGCAGCTACTCTGGGGCCAACGTCCTGACTTTC